Sequencing of this TCR beta chain was carried out in a study of T cell changes during pregnancy in multiple sclerosis. The V and J ends lost 5 bases and 3 bases, in that order; junction bases with no gene match: 5. The germline CDR1 and CDR2 sequences are SEHNR and FQNEAQ (reference sequence). This CDR3 is 15 amino acids long. Assay: immunoSEQ multiplex PCR; the TCRdb copy retains only in-frame clones and omits some. The sample includes roughly 59,000 clones, 93% of them seen just once. This receptor was obtained from a female donor with multiple sclerosis, enrolled in a pregnancy study. Sequences were derived from CD8+ T cells from peripheral blood mononuclear cells, sampled in the second trimester of pregnancy. This chain joins TRBV7-9 and TRBJ2-1; 9 nucleotides agree with TRBD2. This CDR3 reads CASSLASGDYNEQFF. CDR3 DNA: TGTGCCAGCAGCCTCGCTAGCGGGGACTACAATGAGCAGTTCTTC.